The sequence of this T cell receptor beta chain was determined in a study of T cell responses to AZD1222 COVID-19 vaccine. Note on this clone: Its target is unknown.

The protocol was immunoSEQ multiplex PCR, while the TCRdb copy is restricted to in-frame clones and leaves out a portion. This table holds about 140,000 clones, 88% found once. Study outcomes and limitations: Only a handful of AZD1222 recipients tested seropositive at baseline.

V shed 7 bases and J 6 bases; nucleotides not matched to a gene: 3. CDR3 length equals 14 residues. Germline V gene lookup returns CDR1 MDHEN and CDR2 SYDVKM. The sequence derives from an adult who received the AZD1222 COVID-19 vaccine. Sequenced material: peripheral blood, taken 28 days after the second AZD1222 dose. The J gene is TRBJ1-6, the V gene TRBV28; 10 positions agree with TRBD1. The CDR3 is CASTRDRGNSPLHF. The CDR3 region has the DNA TGTGCCAGCACCCGGGACAGGGGTAATTCACCCCTCCACTTT.